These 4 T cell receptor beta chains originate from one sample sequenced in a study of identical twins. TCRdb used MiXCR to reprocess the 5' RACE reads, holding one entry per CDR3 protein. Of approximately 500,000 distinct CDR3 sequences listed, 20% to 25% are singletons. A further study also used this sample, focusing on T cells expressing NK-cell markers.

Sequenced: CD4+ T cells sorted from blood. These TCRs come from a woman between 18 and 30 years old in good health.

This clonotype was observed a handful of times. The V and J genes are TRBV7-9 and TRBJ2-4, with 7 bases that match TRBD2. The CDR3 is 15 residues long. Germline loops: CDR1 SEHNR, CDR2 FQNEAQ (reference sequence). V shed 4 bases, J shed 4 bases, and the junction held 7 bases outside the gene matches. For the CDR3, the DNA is TGTGCCAGCAGCTCACGCGGGAGCGAAAAAAACATTCAGTACTTC. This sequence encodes CASSSRGSEKNIQYF.

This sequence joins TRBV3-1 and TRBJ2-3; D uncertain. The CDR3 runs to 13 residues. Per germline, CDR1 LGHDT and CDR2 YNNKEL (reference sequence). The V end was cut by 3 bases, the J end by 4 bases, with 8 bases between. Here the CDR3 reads CASSHPGADTQYF. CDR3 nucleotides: TGTGCCAGCAGCCATCCAGGTGCAGATACGCAGTATTTT.

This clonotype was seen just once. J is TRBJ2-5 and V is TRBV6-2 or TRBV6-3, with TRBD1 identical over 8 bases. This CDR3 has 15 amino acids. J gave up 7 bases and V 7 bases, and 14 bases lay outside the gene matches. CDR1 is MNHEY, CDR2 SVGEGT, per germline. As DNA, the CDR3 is TGTGCCAGCACTGACTTAGGACAGGGCCGGTGGACCCAGTACTTC. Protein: CASTDLGQGRWTQYF.

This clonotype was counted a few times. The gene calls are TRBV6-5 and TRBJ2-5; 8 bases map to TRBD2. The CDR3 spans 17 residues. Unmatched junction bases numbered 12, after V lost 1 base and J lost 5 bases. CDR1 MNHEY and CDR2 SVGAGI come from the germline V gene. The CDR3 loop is CASSYLNSGAVRETQYF. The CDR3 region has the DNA TGTGCCAGCAGTTACTTGAATAGCGGGGCCGTGAGGGAGACCCAGTACTTC.